The rows below give T cell receptor beta chains drawn from one sample of a study of CD8 T cells in Susac syndrome. TCRdb passed the immunoSEQ multiplex PCR reads through MiXCR, listing each CDR3 protein once. The data show 150,000 to 200,000 distinct CDR3 sequences, more than 95% seen once. The sequenced sample was CD4+ T cells from PBMCs. Every receptor here comes from a human donor with Susac syndrome. The conserved cysteine and the conserved F or W are not part of the CDR3 here.

J gene | V gene | CDR3 protein
TRBJ2-5 | TRBV28 | ASSLVGPRGETQY
TRBJ2-7 | TRBV9 | ASSGGSGTRPEQY
TRBJ2-7 | TRBV30 | AWSAEGRSYYEQY
TRBJ1-1 | TRBV20-1 | SARPTSPRNTEAF
TRBJ2-7 | TRBV6-5 | ASGQDRVSEQY
TRBJ1-2 | TRBV4-3 | ASRGQGTSGGYT
TRBJ1-3 | TRBV29-1 | SVSGGSLGNTIY
TRBJ1-2 | TRBV29-1 | SVTDRGYGYT
TRBJ2-3 | TRBV7-9 | ASSPQVVSTQY
TRBJ2-1 | TRBV29-1 | SVTPSVLFEQF
TRBJ1-1 | TRBV5-1 | ASSLGTGEKAF
TRBJ1-3 | TRBV5-1 | ASSLDGNTIY
TRBJ2-5 | TRBV29-1 | SVERRVFGSSLRETQY
TRBJ1-3 | TRBV12-3/TRBV12-4 | ASSVISGNTIY
TRBJ1-1 | TRBV6-1 | ASHLWDRDTEAF
TRBJ2-3 | TRBV19 | ASSLGDRTDTQY
TRBJ2-4 | TRBV4-3 | ASSQYGAGGLGKNIQY